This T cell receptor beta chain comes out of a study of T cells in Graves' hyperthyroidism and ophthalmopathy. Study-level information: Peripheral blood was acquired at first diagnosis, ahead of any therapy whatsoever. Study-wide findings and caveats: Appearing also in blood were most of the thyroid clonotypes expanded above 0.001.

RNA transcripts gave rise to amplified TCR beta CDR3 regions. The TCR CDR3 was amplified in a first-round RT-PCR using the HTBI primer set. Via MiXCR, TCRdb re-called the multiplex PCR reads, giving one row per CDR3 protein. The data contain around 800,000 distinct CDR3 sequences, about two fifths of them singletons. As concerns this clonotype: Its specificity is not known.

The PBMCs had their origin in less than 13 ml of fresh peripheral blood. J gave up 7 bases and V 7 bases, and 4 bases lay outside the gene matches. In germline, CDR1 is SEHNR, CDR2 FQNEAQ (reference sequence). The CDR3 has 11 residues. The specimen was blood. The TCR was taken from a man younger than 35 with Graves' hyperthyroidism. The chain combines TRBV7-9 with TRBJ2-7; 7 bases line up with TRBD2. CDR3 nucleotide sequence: TGTGCCAGCACCTGGGAGGGGGAGCAGTACTTC. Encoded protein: CASTWEGEQYF.